A selection of T cell receptor beta chains follows, all from one sample in a study of blood T cell repertoires in COVID-19. This table comes from immunoSEQ multiplex PCR, and its TCRdb copy is limited to in-frame clones, with some not included. Here the sample spans about 170,000 clones, around 85% being singletons. Sequenced input: peripheral blood. These receptors were obtained from a man in his 60s who had recovered from COVID-19. The CDR3 runs from the conserved cysteine through the conserved F or W. Each record gives: clone size, CDR3 length, J gene, D gene, V gene, CDR3 DNA, CDR3 protein. A D gene is named only where the DNA matches it firmly. Clone size is shown for a subset of rows, as once, few, many or a class of expanded clone.

>-|14|TRBJ2-3|TRBD2|TRBV7-9
TGTGCCAGCAGCTTGGCGGGGGGCACAGATACGCAGTATTTT
CASSLAGGTDTQYF
>once|15|TRBJ1-6|TRBD1|TRBV27
TGTGCCAGCAGTTTGGGGCGGGACAGGGCGCGCACCCTCCACTTT
CASSLGRDRARTLHF
>-|14|TRBJ1-2|-|TRBV6-5
TGTGCCAGCAGTTTACAGGGATCCAACTATGGCTACACCTTC
CASSLQGSNYGYTF
>-|15|TRBJ1-1|-|TRBV7-8
TGTGCCAGCAGCTTACATGGAGACAGCAACACTGAAGCTTTCTTT
CASSLHGDSNTEAFF
>-|15|TRBJ1-4|-|TRBV24-1
TGTGCCACCAGTGAATCGACAGGTGGATTGGAAAAACTGTTTTTT
CATSESTGGLEKLFF
>-|13|TRBJ1-5|-|TRBV21-1
TGTGCCAGCGACTGCACGTCTCGTCAGCCCCAGCATTTT
CASDCTSRQPQHF
>-|15|TRBJ2-7|TRBD1|TRBV27
TGTGCCAGCAGTTCAGGGGGCGTGGGGTCCTACGAGCAGTACTTC
CASSSGGVGSYEQYF
>-|15|TRBJ1-4|-|TRBV25-1
TGTGCCAGCCTCTCGGATTCCGGAGCCACGGGAAAACTGTTTTTT
CASLSDSGATGKLFF
>-|14|TRBJ2-5|-|TRBV21-1
TGTGCCAGCCCCGTGGGGGACAGGGGGGAGACCCAGTACTTC
CASPVGDRGETQYF
>-|13|TRBJ2-5|-|TRBV18
TGTGCCAGCTCACCGGGCAGAGAAGAGACCCAGTACTTC
CASSPGREETQYF
>-|16|TRBJ1-3|-|TRBV4-3
TGCGCCAGCAGCCAAGATCTTCCAGTCTCTGGAAACACCATATATTTT
CASSQDLPVSGNTIYF
>-|13|TRBJ2-5|-|TRBV30
TGTGCCTGGGATGGCGGAGGAGTAGAGACCCAGTACTTC
CAWDGGGVETQYF
>-|15|TRBJ1-3|-|TRBV10-3
TGTGCCATCAAGTCGGGACTAATCTCTGGAAACACCATATATTTT
CAIKSGLISGNTIYF
>-|15|TRBJ2-5|TRBD2|TRBV3-1/TRBV3-2
TGTGCCAGCAGCCAAGACGGGGCGGGGGAAGAGACCCAGTACTTC
CASSQDGAGEETQYF
>-|16|TRBJ2-3|TRBD2|TRBV4-1
TGCGCCAGCAGCCAGACCACTAGCGGGGGGGCAGATACGCAGTATTTT
CASSQTTSGGADTQYF
>-|15|TRBJ2-2|-|TRBV7-3
TGTGCCAGCAGCTTAAGCCTAGTAGGCACCGGGGAGCTGTTTTTT
CASSLSLVGTGELFF